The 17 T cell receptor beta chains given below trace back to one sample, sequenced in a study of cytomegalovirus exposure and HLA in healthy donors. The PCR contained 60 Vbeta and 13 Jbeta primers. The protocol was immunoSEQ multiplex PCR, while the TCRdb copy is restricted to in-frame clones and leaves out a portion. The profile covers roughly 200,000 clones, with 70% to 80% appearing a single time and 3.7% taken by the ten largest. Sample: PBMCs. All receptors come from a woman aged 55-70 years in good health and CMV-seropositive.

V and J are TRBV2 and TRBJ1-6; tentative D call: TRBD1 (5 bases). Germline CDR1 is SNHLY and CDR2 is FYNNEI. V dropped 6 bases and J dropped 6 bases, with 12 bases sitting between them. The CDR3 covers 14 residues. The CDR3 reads CASRITQVNSPLHF. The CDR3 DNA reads TGTGCCAGCAGGATTACACAGGTTAATTCACCCCTCCACTTT.

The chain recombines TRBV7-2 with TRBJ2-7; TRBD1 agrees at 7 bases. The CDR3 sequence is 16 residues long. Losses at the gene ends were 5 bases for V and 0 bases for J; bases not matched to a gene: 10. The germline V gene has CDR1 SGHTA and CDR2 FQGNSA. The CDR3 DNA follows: TGTGCCAGCAGCCCCCTGGGGACAGCGAGCTCCTACGAGCAGTACTTC. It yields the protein CASSPLGTASSYEQYF.

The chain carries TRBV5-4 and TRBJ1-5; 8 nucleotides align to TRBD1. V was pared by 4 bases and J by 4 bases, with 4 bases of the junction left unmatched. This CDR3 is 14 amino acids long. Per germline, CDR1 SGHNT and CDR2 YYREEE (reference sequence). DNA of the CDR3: TGTGCCAGCAGCATAGGACAGGGAAATCAGCCCCAGCATTTT. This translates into CASSIGQGNQPQHF.

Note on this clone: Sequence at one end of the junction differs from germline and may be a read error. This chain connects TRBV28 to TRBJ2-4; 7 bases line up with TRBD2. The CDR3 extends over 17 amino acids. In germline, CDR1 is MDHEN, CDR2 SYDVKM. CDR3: CASSLGGGGSIKNSQYF. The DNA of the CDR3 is TGTGCCAGCAGTTTAGGCGGGGGAGGGTCCATCAAAAACAGTCAGTACTTC.

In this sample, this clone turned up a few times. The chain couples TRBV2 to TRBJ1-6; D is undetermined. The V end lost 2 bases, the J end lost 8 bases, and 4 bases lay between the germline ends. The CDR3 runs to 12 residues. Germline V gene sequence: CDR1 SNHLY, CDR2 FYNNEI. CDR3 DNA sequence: TGTGCCAGCAGTGAAACTGATTCACCCCTCCACTTT. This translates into CASSETDSPLHF.

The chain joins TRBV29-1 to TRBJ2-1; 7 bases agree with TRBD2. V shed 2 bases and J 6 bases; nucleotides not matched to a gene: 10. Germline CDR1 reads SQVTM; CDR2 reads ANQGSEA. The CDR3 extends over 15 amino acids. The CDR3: CSVEIWPGGGNEQFF. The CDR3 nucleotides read TGCAGCGTTGAAATCTGGCCGGGAGGAGGCAATGAGCAGTTCTTC.

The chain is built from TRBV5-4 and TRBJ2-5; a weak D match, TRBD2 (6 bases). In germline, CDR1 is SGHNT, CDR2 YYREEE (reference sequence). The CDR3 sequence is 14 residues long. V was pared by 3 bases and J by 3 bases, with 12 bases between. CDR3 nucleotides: TGTGCCAGCAGCTCGGGGGACTTTAAAGAGACCCAGTACTTC. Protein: CASSSGDFKETQYF.

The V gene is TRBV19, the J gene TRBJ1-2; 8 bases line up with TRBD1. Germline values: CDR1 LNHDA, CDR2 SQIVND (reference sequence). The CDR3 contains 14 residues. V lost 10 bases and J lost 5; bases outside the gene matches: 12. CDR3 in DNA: TGTGCCACCTCCGATTGGGACAGGCTATATGGCTACACCTTC. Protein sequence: CATSDWDRLYGYTF.

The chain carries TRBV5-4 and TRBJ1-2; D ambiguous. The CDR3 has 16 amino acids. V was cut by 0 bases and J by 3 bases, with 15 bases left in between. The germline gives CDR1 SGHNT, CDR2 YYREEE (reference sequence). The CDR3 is CASSLGRVIRDYGYTF. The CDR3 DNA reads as TGTGCCAGCAGCTTGGGACGGGTCATACGGGACTATGGCTACACCTTC.

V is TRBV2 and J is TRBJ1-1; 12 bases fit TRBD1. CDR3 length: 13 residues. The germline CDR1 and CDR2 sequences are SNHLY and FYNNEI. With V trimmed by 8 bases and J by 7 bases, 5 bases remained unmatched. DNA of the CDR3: TGTGCCAGCCGGGACAGGGGGCTGAATGAAGCTTTCTTT. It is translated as CASRDRGLNEAFF.

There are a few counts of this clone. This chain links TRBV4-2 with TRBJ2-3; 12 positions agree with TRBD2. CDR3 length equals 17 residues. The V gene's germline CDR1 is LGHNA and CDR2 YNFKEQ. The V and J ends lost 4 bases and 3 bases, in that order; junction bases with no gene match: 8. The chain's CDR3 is CASSRTLAGGRTDTQYF. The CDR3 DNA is TGTGCCAGCAGCCGGACTCTAGCGGGAGGGAGGACAGATACGCAGTATTTT.

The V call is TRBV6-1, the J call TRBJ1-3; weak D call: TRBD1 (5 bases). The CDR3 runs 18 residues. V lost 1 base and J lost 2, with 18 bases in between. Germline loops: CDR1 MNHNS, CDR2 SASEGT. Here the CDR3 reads CASSEGTWKVATGNTIYF. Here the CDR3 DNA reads TGTGCCAGCAGTGAAGGGACATGGAAAGTGGCGACTGGAAACACCATATATTTT.

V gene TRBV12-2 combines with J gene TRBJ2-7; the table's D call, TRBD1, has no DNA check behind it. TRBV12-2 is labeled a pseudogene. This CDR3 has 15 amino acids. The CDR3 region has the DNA TGTGCAAGTCGCTTGCGACGACAGATAGTTTACGAGCAGTACTTC. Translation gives CASRLRRQIVYEQYF.

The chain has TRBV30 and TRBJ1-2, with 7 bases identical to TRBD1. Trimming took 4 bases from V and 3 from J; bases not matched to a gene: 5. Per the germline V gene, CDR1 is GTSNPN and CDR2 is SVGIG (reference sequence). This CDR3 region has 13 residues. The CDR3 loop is CAWTRDSYYGYTF. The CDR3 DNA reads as TGTGCCTGGACCCGGGACAGCTACTATGGCTACACCTTC. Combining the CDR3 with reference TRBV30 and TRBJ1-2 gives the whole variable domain SQTIHQWPATLVQPVGSPLSLECTVEGTSNPNLYWYRQAAGRGLQLLFYSVGIGQISSEVPQNLSASRPQDRQFILSSKKLLLSDSGFYLCAWTRDSYYGYTFGSGTRLTVV.

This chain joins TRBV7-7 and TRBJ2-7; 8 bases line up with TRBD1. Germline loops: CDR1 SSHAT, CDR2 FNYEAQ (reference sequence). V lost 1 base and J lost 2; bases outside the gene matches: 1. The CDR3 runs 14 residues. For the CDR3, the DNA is TGTGCCAGCAGCTTAGAACAGGGGGCCTACGAGCAGTACTTC. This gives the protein CASSLEQGAYEQYF.

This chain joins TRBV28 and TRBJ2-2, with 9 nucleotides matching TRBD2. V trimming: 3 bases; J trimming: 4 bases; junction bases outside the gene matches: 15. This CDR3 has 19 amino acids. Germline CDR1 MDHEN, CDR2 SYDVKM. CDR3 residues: CASSFVFGAGGRPTGELFF. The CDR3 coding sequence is TGTGCCAGCAGTTTCGTTTTCGGGGCGGGAGGGAGGCCCACCGGGGAGCTGTTTTTT.

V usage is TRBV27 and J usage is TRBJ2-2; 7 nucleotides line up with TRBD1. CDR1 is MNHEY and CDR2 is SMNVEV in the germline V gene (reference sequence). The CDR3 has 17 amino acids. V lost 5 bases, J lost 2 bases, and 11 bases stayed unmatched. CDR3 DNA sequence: TGTGCCAGCAGTGAACGACAGGGTGGGGATAACACCGGGGAGCTGTTTTTT. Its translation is CASSERQGGDNTGELFF.